This TCR beta chain was identified in a study of cytomegalovirus exposure and HLA in healthy donors. A multiplex PCR was run with 60 Vbeta primers and 13 Jbeta primers. The assay was immunoSEQ multiplex PCR, and TCRdb's table has in-frame clones only and misses some. Of about 190,000 clones in the sample, 75% to 85% were seen once. As concerns this clone: Its antigen is not known.

General study results and limits: Reports credit the classifier with highly specific, highly sensitive diagnosis of cytomegalovirus status. It was taken for granted in presence/absence analyses that sequencing depth across donors was roughly uniform. In a later analysis, TCR association rates varied by HLA locus: DRB1 most, HLA-C fewest.

Germline CDR1 is SEHNR and CDR2 is FQNEAQ (reference sequence). The CDR3 contains 13 residues. Trimming took 10 bases from V and 6 from J; bases not matched to a gene: 9. The chain joins TRBV7-9 to TRBJ2-3, with 8 bases fitting TRBD2. The sample was PBMCs. The sequence derives from a woman in her late teens or twenties in good health and CMV-seropositive. CDR3 protein: CATPAGAPDTQYF. The CDR3 coding sequence is TGTGCCACCCCAGCGGGGGCCCCGGATACGCAGTATTTT.